This passage covers 22 T cell receptor beta chains from one sample sequenced in a study of Ad26.COV2.S vaccination and SARS-CoV-2 variants. Treatment here: roughly 20 received Ad26.COV2.S at low or high dose, single or two shots; about 5 received placebo; per-sample allocation not given. Sampling happened 63 days after the first vaccine or placebo injection. TCRdb keeps only in-frame clones here, not all; method: immunoSEQ multiplex PCR. The sample holds some 290,000 clones, about 86% seen once. This sample comprised peripheral blood, obtained in a trial of Ad26.COV2.S vaccine versus placebo. All receptors come from a person between 18 and 65 years old who received the Ad26.COV2.S COVID-19 vaccine or a placebo.

This clone was seen just once. The chain combines TRBV11-2 with TRBJ2-7; D could derive from TRBD1 or TRBD2 (5 bases each). This CDR3 has 11 residues. The germline V gene has CDR1 SGHAT and CDR2 FQNNGV. The V and J ends lost 4 bases and 7 bases respectively, with 8 bases between them. The chain's CDR3 is CASSSWGEQYF. In DNA, the CDR3 is TGTGCCAGCAGCTCATGGGGGGAGCAGTACTTC.

This clone was picked up a small number of times. The CDR3 nucleotides are TGTGCCAGCAGCTTAGGCAGCCATGAGACCCAGTACTTC. Translation gives CASSLGSHETQYF. V gene TRBV7-2 combines with J gene TRBJ2-5; D uncertain. CDR1 SGHTA and CDR2 FQGNSA come from the germline V gene. The ends were cut back, 1 base at V and 5 bases at J, with 8 bases in the middle. The CDR3 sequence is 13 residues long.

The chain joins TRBV18 to TRBJ2-1, with 7 positions matching TRBD2. This CDR3 contains 16 residues. Trimming cost V 4 bases and J 0 bases; bases outside gene matches: 6. Germline lookup yields CDR1 KGHSH and CDR2 LQKENI. CDR3 nucleotides: TGTGCCAGCTCACACGGGTCGGGGGGCTCCTACAATGAGCAGTTCTTC. Its protein product is CASSHGSGGSYNEQFF. Full variable domain (outside the CDR3, taken from reference TRBV18 and TRBJ2-1): NAGVMQNPRHLVRRRGQEARLRCSPMKGHSHVYWYRQLPEEGLKFMVYLQKENIIDESGMPKERFSAEFPKEGPSILRIQQVVRGDSAAYFCASSHGSGGSYNEQFFGPGTRLTVL.

V gene TRBV14 combines with J gene TRBJ1-6; no firm D call. The length of the CDR3 is 13 residues. The V gene's germline CDR1 is SGHDN and CDR2 FVKESK. Deletions cut 0 bases from V and 9 bases from J, with 6 bases between. CDR3 sequence: CASSQDMISPLHF. CDR3 coding DNA: TGTGCCAGCAGCCAAGATATGATTTCACCCCTCCACTTT. Full variable domain (missing parts from reference TRBV14 and TRBJ1-6): EAGVTQFPSHSVIEKGQTVTLRCDPISGHDNLYWYRRVMGKEIKFLLHFVKESKQDESGMPNNRFLAERTGGTYSTLKVQPAELEDSGVYFCASSQDMISPLHFGNGTRLTVT.

This clone showed up many times. V is TRBV7-9 and J is TRBJ2-1, with 9 bases that match TRBD2. This CDR3 has 17 amino acids. CDR1 and CDR2 from the germline V gene are SEHNR and FQNEAQ (reference sequence). With V trimmed by 5 bases and J by 2 bases, 10 bases remained unmatched. CDR3 residues: CASSLERGAFPYNEQFF. The CDR3 DNA sequence: TGTGCCAGCAGCCTCGAGCGGGGGGCCTTCCCCTACAATGAGCAGTTCTTC.

The chain has TRBV27 and TRBJ1-4; 9 nucleotides match TRBD1. The CDR3 spans 16 residues. J lost 0 bases, V lost 6 bases, and 5 bases had no gene match. The germline V gene encodes CDR1 MNHEY and CDR2 SMNVEV (reference sequence). As DNA, the CDR3 is TGTGCCAGCAGCGGACAGGGGTTGTCAACTAATGAAAAACTGTTTTTT. Translation gives CASSGQGLSTNEKLFF.

This chain links TRBV30 with TRBJ1-6; 9 bases align to TRBD1. This CDR3 region has 15 residues. J was trimmed by 7 bases and V by 3 bases; bases with no gene match: 7. Germline values: CDR1 GTSNPN, CDR2 SVGIG (reference sequence). CDR3 protein: CAWSLPTGGNSPLHF. The CDR3 DNA reads TGTGCCTGGAGCCTACCGACAGGGGGAAATTCACCCCTCCACTTT.

V and J are TRBV6-2 or TRBV6-3 and TRBJ2-2, with 10 bases that match TRBD2. V was clipped by 4 bases and J by 7 bases; unmatched bases: 9. Germline V gene data show CDR1 as MNHEY and CDR2 as SVGEGT. The length of the CDR3 is 16 residues. The CDR3 loop is CASSSPLAGVVGELFF. In DNA form, the CDR3 reads TGTGCCAGCAGTTCCCCCCTAGCGGGGGTAGTCGGGGAGCTGTTTTTT.

This clone has a single count. This chain joins TRBV4-1 and TRBJ2-1; 13 nucleotides match TRBD2. The V gene's germline CDR1 is MGHRA and CDR2 YSYEKL. V lost 4 bases to trimming and J lost 2 bases; unmatched junction nucleotides: 2. The length of the CDR3 is 16 residues. The CDR3 DNA is TGCGCCAGCAGCCGGGGGACTAGCGGGGCCTACAATGAGCAGTTCTTC. This encodes CASSRGTSGAYNEQFF.

The rearrangement links TRBV7-3 to TRBJ2-5; 7 bases line up with TRBD1. Trimming removed 5 bases from V and 5 bases from J; junction bases left unmatched: 5. The CDR3 is 13 residues long. CDR1 and CDR2 from the germline V gene are SGHTA and FQGTGA. CDR3 region: CASSRGGYETQYF. The CDR3, as DNA: TGTGCCAGCAGCCGAGGGGGCTATGAGACCCAGTACTTC. The whole variable domain, remainder taken from reference TRBV7-3 and TRBJ2-5, is GAGVSQTPSNKVTEKGKYVELRCDPISGHTALYWYRQSLGQGPEFLIYFQGTGAADDSGLPNDRFFAVRPEGSVSTLKIQRTERGDSAVYLCASSRGGYETQYFGPGTRLLVL.

The rearrangement links TRBV3-1 (or the pseudogene TRBV3-2) to TRBJ1-2, with no clear D. Germline V gene data show CDR1 as LGHDT and CDR2 as YNNKEL (reference sequence). This CDR3 has 13 amino acids. With 0 bases removed from V and 5 bases from J, the gap between germline ends came to 7 bases. DNA of the CDR3: TGTGCCAGCAGCCAAGATACAAGATATGGCTACACCTTC. Translation: CASSQDTRYGYTF.

The gene calls are TRBV4-3 and TRBJ2-3; D is uncertain. Germline V lookup: CDR1 LGHNA, CDR2 YSLEER. The CDR3 length is 14 residues. V was cut by 4 bases and J by 3 bases, with 11 bases left in between. CDR3 DNA sequence: TGCGCCAGCAGCCCCTCTGTTTCGACAGATACGCAGTATTTT. It encodes CASSPSVSTDTQYF.

This chain joins TRBV12-5 and TRBJ2-2; 8 nucleotides line up with TRBD2. The CDR3 totals 16 residues. CDR1 is LGHNT, CDR2 FRNRAP, per germline. V lost 5 bases and J lost 6; bases outside the gene matches: 11. CDR3 sequence reads: CASGLTGLAGSGELFF. The CDR3 DNA is TGTGCTAGTGGTCTGACCGGACTAGCAGGTTCCGGGGAGCTGTTTTTT.

V is TRBV2 and J is TRBJ1-6; tentatively, D is TRBD1 (5 bases). The CDR3 loop spans 12 amino acids. Germline CDR1 is SNHLY and CDR2 is FYNNEI. V lost 6 bases to trimming and J lost 8 bases, with 8 bases between them. The CDR3: CASSRVDSPLHF. The CDR3 DNA reads as TGTGCCAGCAGCAGGGTTGATTCACCCCTCCACTTT. The complete variable domain, with remaining parts taken from reference TRBV2 and TRBJ1-6, reads EPEVTQTPSHQVTQMGQEVILRCVPISNHLYFYWYRQILGQKVEFLVSFYNNEISEKSEIFDDQFSVERPDGSNFTLKIRSTKLEDSAMYFCASSRVDSPLHFGNGTRLTVT.

This clone was picked up a small number of times. The V and J genes are TRBV4-1 and TRBJ2-3; 8 bases line up with TRBD1. This CDR3 has 15 amino acids. The J segment lost 6 bases and the V segment lost 4 bases, leaving 9 bases of the junction unmatched. Germline loops: CDR1 MGHRA, CDR2 YSYEKL. The CDR3, as DNA: TGCGCCAGCAGCCCTCAGGGGGCTCATGCCGATACGCAGTATTTT. Residues: CASSPQGAHADTQYF.

The gene calls are TRBV29-1 and TRBJ2-3, with no clear D. V lost 3 bases and J lost 5, with 6 bases in between. CDR3 length: 11 residues. The germline CDR1 and CDR2 sequences are SQVTM and ANQGSEA. CDR3 in amino acids: CSVDMKDTQYF. CDR3 nucleotides: TGCAGCGTTGACATGAAAGATACGCAGTATTTT.

The V call is TRBV6-5, the J call TRBJ2-1, with a tentative D call TRBD2 (7 bases). V lost 3 bases to trimming and J lost 6 bases, with 12 bases between them. From germline, CDR1 is MNHEY and CDR2 SVGAGI. This CDR3 has 14 residues. CDR3 in amino acids: CASSYRGGANEQFF. The CDR3 DNA is TGTGCCAGCAGTTATAGGGGGGGGGCCAATGAGCAGTTCTTC.

The chain's CDR3 is CAWSSAGTLNTEAFF. The CDR3 nucleotides are TGTGCCTGGAGCAGTGCCGGGACATTGAACACTGAAGCTTTCTTT. The rearrangement uses TRBV30 and TRBJ1-1, with D tentatively TRBD1 (6 bases). The germline V gene has CDR1 GTSNPN and CDR2 SVGIG (reference sequence). V lost 3 bases to trimming and J lost 0 bases, with 14 bases between them. The CDR3 sequence is 15 residues long.

V usage is TRBV12-3 or TRBV12-4 and J usage is TRBJ1-3; 8 bases map to TRBD1. CDR3 length: 13 residues. Trimming cost V 6 bases and J 4 bases; bases outside gene matches: 2. The CDR3 coding sequence is TGTGCCAGCAGGCGGACAGGGGGAAACACCATATATTTT. Translating gives CASRRTGGNTIYF.

Regarding this clone: A much larger clone is a single base away; this may be a read error. The chain is built from TRBV6-1 and TRBJ2-3, with 7 bases matching TRBD2. CDR1 is MNHNS, CDR2 SASEGT, per germline. Trimming removed 0 bases from V and 1 base from J; junction bases left unmatched: 1. There are 15 residues in the CDR3. This CDR3 reads CASSEAAGGTDTQYF. DNA of the CDR3: TGTGCCAGCAGTGAAGCGGCGGGGGGCACAGATACGCAGTATTTT.

V usage is TRBV7-2 and J usage is TRBJ2-3, with D perhaps matching TRBD1 (5 bases). Germline V lookup: CDR1 SGHTA, CDR2 FQGNSA. CDR3 size: 14 residues. The V gene lost 2 bases and the J gene lost 2 bases, with 8 bases spanning the gap. Written as DNA, the CDR3 is TGTGCCAGCAGCTTAAGGGGCAACACAGATACGCAGTATTTT. This translates into CASSLRGNTDTQYF. The full variable domain, with the rest looked up from reference TRBV7-2 and TRBJ2-3, is GAGVSQSPSNKVTEKGKDVELRCDPISGHTALYWYRQSLGQGLEFLIYFQGNSAPDKSGLPSDRFSAERTGGSVSTLTIQRTQQEDSAVYLCASSLRGNTDTQYFGPGTRLTVL.

The rearrangement links TRBV6-2 or TRBV6-3 to TRBJ1-6; D call uncertain. Trimming cost V 5 bases and J 0 bases, with 8 bases left between them. The CDR3 is 15 amino acids. The germline V gene encodes CDR1 MNHEY and CDR2 SVGEGT. The CDR3 coding sequence is TGTGCCAGCAGTCGGACCCGCTCCTATAATTCACCCCTCCACTTT. This gives the protein CASSRTRSYNSPLHF.